This TCR beta chain appears in the sequencing data of a study of cytomegalovirus exposure and HLA in healthy donors. Study at large: Among over 300 genotyped donors, around 82% fell in the Caucasian-associated ancestry cluster.

Findings and limits, study-wide: According to reports, the classifier identified cytomegalovirus status with high specificity and sensitivity. The study recorded 150 to 200 TCR beta chains that were cytomegalovirus-associated.

PCR involved 60 Vbeta and 13 Jbeta primers. Here immunoSEQ multiplex PCR was the method, and the copy in TCRdb shows in-frame clones only, minus some. The sample includes around 150,000 clones, 82% of them seen just once. A note on this clone: Its antigen is undetermined.

The specimen was PBMCs. The sequence derives from a girl aged 2-9 years in good health and CMV-seropositive.

The CDR3 sequence is CASSRTTNTEAFF. CDR3 sequence (DNA): TGTGCCAGCAGCCGGACAACTAACACTGAAGCTTTCTTT. The chain combines TRBV7-9 with TRBJ1-1, with TRBD1 as a possible D gene (5 bases). CDR1 is SEHNR and CDR2 is FQNEAQ in the germline V gene (reference sequence). The V end lost 5 bases, the J end lost 2 bases, and 9 bases lay between the germline ends. The CDR3 covers 13 residues.